The source of this T cell receptor beta chain is a study of EBV T-cell therapy then PD-1 blockade in nasopharyngeal carcinoma. Treatment here: AdE1-LMPpoly-expanded autologous EBV-specific T-cell therapy followed by anti-PD-1 nivolumab. Sequencing used immunoSEQ multiplex PCR; TCRdb keeps in-frame clones, though not all of them. The data hold under 25,000 clones, with 84% observed a single time. The ends lost 6 bases at V and 2 bases at J; junction bases unmatched: 7. CDR3 size: 15 residues. CDR1 is MNHEY, CDR2 SVGAGI, per germline. In the case of this clone: Its antigen remains unknown.

The chain employs TRBV6-5 and TRBJ1-3; 7 nucleotides match TRBD1. This TCR was sampled from a man in his forties or fifties with nasopharyngeal carcinoma. The specimen was CD8+ T cells from blood, collected at roughly day 34 from a patient whose treatment included autologous EBV-specific T cells and nivolumab. CDR3 nucleotide sequence: TGTGCCAGCAGAAAGGGGACAGCGGCTGGAAACACCATATATTTT. Encoded protein: CASRKGTAAGNTIYF.